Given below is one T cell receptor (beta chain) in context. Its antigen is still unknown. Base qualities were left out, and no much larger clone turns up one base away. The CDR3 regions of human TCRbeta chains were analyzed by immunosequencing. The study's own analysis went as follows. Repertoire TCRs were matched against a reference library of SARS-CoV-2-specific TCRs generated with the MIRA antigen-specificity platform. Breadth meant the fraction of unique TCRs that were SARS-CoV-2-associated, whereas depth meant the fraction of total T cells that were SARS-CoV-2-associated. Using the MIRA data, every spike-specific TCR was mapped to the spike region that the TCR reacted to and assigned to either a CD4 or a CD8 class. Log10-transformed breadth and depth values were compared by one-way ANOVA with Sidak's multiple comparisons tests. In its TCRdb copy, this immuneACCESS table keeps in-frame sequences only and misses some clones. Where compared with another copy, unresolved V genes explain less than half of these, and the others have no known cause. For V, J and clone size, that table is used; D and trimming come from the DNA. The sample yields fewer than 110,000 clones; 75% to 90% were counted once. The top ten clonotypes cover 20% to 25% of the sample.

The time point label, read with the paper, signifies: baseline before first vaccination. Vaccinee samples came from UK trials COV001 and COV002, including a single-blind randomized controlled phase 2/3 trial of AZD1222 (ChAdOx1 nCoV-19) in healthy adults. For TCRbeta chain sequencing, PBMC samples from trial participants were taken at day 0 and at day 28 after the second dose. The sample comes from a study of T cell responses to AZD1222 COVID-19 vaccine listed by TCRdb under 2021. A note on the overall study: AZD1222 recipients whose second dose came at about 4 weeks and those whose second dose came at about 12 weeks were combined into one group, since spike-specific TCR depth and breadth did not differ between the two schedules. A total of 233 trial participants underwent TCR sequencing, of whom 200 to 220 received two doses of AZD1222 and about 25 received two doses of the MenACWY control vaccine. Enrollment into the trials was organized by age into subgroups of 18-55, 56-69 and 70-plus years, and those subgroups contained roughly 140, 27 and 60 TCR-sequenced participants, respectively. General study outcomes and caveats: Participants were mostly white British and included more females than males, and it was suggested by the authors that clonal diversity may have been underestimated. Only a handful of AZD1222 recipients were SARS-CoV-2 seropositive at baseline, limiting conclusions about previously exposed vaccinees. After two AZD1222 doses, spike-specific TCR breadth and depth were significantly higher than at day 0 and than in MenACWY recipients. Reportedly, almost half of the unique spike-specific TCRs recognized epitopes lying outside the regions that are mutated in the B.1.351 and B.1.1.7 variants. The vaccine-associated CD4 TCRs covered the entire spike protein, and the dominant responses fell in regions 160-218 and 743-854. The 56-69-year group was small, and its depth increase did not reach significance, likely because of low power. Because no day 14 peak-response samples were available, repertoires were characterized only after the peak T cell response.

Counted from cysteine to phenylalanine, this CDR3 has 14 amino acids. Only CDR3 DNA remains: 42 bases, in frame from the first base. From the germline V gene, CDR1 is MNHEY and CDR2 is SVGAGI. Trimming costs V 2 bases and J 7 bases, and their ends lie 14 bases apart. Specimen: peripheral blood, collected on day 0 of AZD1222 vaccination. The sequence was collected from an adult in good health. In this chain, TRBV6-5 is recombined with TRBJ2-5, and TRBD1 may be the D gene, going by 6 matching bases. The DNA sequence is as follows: TGTGCCAGCAGTTACGAGGACAGTGCAAGGACCCAGTACTTC. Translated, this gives CASSYEDSARTQYF.